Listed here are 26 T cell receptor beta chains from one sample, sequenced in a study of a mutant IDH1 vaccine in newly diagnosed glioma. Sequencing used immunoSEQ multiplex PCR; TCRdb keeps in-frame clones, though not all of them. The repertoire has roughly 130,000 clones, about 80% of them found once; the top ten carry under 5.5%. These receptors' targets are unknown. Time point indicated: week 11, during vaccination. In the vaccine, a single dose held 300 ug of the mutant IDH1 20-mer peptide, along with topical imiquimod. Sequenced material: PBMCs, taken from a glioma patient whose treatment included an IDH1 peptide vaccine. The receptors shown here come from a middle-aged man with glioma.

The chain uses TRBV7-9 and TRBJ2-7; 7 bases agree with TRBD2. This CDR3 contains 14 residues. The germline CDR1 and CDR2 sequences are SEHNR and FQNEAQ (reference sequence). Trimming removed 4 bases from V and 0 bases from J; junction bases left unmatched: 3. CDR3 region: CASSSGGTSYEQYF. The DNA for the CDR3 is TGTGCCAGCAGCTCGGGGGGAACCTCCTACGAGCAGTACTTC.

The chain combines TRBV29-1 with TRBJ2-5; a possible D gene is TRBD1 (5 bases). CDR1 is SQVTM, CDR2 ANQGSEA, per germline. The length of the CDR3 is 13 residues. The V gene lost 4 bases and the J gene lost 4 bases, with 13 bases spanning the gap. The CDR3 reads CSVVTGRRETQYF. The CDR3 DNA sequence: TGCAGCGTTGTAACAGGCCGAAGAGAGACCCAGTACTTC.

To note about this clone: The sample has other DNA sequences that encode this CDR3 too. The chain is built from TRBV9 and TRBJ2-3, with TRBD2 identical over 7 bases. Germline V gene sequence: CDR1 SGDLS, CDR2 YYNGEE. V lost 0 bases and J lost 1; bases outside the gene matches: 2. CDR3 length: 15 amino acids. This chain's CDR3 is CASSVASGGTDTQYF. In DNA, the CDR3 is TGTGCCAGCAGCGTAGCTAGCGGAGGCACAGATACGCAGTATTTT. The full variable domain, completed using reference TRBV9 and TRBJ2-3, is DSGVTQTPKHLITATGQRVTLRCSPRSGDLSVYWYQQSLDQGLQFLIQYYNGEERAKGNILERFSAQQFPDLHSELNLSSLELGDSALYFCASSVASGGTDTQYFGPGTRLTVL.

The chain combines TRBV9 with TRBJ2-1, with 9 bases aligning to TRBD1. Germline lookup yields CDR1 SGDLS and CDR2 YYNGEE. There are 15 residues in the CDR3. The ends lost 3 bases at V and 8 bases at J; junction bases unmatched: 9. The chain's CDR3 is CASSEDRGLRDEQFF. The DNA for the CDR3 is TGTGCCAGCAGCGAGGACAGGGGACTAAGGGATGAGCAGTTCTTC.

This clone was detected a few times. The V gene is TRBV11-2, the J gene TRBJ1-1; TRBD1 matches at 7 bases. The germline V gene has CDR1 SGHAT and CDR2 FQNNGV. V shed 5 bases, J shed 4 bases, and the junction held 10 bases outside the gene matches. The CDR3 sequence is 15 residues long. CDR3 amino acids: CASSPRTGTFTEAFF. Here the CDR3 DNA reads TGTGCCAGCAGCCCGAGGACAGGAACTTTCACTGAAGCTTTCTTT.

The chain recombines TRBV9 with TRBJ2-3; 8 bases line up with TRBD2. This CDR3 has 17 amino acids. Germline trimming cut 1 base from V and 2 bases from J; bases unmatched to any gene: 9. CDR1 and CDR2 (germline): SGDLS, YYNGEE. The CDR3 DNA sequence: TGTGCCAGCAGCGTAAGTCTAGCGGGCGGACTCACAGATACGCAGTATTTT. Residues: CASSVSLAGGLTDTQYF.

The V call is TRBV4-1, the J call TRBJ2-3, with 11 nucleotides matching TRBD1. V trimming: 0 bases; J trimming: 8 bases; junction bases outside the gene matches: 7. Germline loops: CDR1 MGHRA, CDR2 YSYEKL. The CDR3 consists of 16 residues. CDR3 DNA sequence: TGCGCCAGCAGCCAAGAATGGGGACAGGGGGAAGTTACGCAGTATTTT. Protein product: CASSQEWGQGEVTQYF.

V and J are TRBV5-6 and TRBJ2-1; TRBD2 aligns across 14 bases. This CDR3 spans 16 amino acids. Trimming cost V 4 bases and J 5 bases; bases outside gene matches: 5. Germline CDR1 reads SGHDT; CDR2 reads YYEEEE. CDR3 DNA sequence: TGTGCCAGCAGCAAACGGACTAGCGGGAGGCACAATGAGCAGTTCTTC. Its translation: CASSKRTSGRHNEQFF.

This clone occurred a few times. The CDR3 DNA sequence: TGCAGCGTGTTTGGGGGGGCAGACTATGGCTACACCTTC. This sequence encodes CSVFGGADYGYTF. The chain employs TRBV29-1 and TRBJ1-2, with a tentative D call TRBD1 (6 bases). This CDR3 spans 13 amino acids. V lost 6 bases, J lost 3 bases, and 14 bases lay in between. Germline-derived CDR1 and CDR2 are SQVTM and ANQGSEA.

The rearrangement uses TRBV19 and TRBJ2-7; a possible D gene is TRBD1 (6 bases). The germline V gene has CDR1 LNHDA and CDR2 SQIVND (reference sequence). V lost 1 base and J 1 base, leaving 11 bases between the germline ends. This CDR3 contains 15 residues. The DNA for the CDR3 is TGTGCCAGTAGTATAGTGCAGGGGCATTCCTACGAGCAGTACTTC. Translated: CASSIVQGHSYEQYF.

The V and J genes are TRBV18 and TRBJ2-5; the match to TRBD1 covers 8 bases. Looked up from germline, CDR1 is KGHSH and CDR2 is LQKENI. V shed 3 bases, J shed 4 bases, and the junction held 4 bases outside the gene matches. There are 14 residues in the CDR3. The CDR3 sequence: CASSPHRGLETQYF. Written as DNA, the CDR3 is TGTGCCAGCTCACCCCACAGGGGGTTAGAGACCCAGTACTTC.

CDR3 sequence reads: CASSQIRTGGRGNTIYF. CDR3 sequence (DNA): TGCGCCAGCAGCCAAATCAGGACAGGGGGCAGAGGAAACACCATATATTTT. V and J are TRBV4-3 and TRBJ1-3; 11 nucleotides agree with TRBD1. Germline V lookup: CDR1 LGHNA, CDR2 YSLEER. The CDR3 has 17 amino acids. The J segment lost 4 bases and the V segment lost 2 bases, leaving 7 bases of the junction unmatched.

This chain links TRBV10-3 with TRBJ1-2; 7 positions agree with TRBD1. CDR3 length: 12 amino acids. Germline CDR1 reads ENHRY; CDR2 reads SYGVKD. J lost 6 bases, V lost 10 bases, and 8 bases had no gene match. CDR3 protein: CATRKGGDGYTF. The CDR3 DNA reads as TGTGCCACCAGAAAAGGGGGCGATGGCTACACCTTC.

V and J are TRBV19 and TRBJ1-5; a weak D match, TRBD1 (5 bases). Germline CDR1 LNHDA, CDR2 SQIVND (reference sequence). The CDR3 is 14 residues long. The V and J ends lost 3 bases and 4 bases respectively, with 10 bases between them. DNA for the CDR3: TGTGCCAGTAGTATTGGGGCGGGTAATCAGCCCCAGCATTTT. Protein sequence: CASSIGAGNQPQHF. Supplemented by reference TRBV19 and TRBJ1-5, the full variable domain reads DGGITQSPKYLFRKEGQNVTLSCEQNLNHDAMYWYRQDPGQGLRLIYYSQIVNDFQKGDIAEGYSVSREKKESFPLTVTSAQKNPTAFYLCASSIGAGNQPQHFGDGTRLSIL.

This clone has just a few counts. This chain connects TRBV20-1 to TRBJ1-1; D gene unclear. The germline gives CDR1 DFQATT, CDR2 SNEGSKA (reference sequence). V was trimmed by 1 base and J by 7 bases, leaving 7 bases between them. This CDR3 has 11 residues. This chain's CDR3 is CSARVYDEAFF. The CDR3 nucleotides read TGCAGTGCTAGAGTATACGATGAAGCTTTCTTT.

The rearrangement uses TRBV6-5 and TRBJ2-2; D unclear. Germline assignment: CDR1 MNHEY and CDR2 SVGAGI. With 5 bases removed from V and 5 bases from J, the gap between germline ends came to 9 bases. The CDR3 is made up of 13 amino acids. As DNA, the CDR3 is TGTGCCAGCAGTCTAGGATTGACCGGGGAGCTGTTTTTT. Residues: CASSLGLTGELFF.

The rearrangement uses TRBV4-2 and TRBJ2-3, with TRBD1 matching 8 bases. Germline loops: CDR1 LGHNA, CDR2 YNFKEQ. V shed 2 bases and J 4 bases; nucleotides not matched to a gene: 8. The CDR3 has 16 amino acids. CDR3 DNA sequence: TGTGCCAGCAGCCAAAACCAGGGGGCGCAAGCAGATACGCAGTATTTT. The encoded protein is CASSQNQGAQADTQYF.

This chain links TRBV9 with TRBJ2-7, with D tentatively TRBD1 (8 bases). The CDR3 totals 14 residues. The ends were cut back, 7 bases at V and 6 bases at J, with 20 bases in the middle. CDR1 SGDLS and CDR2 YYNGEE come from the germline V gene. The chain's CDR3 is CASGEGQAKSEQYF. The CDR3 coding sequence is TGTGCCAGCGGGGAGGGACAGGCAAAATCCGAGCAGTACTTC.

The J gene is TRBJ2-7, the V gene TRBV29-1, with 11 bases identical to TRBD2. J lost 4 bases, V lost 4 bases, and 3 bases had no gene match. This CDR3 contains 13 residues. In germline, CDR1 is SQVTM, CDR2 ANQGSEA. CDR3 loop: CSVGSGRVYEQYF. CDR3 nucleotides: TGCAGCGTTGGTAGCGGGAGGGTTTACGAGCAGTACTTC.

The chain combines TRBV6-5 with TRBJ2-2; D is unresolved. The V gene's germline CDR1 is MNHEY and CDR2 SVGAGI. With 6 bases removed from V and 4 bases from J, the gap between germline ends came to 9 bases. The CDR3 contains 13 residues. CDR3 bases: TGTGCCAGCAGACCTCCTAGCACCGGGGAGCTGTTTTTT. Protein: CASRPPSTGELFF.

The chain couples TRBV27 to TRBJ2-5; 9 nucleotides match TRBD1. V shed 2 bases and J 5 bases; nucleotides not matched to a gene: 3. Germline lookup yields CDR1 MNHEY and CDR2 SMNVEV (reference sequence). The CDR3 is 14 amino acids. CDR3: CASSLTGTGETQYF. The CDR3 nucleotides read TGTGCCAGCAGTTTAACCGGGACAGGGGAGACCCAGTACTTC.

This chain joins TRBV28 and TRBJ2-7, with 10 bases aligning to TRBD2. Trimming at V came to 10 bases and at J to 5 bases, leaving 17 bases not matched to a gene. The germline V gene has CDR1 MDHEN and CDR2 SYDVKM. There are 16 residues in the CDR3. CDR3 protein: CAIRDPSSGRIDEQYF. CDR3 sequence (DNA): TGTGCCATCAGGGATCCATCTAGCGGGAGAATAGACGAGCAGTACTTC.

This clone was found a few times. CDR3: CASSPGTVNNQPQHF. CDR3 coding DNA: TGTGCCAGCAGCCCGGGGACCGTCAATAATCAGCCCCAGCATTTT. The V and J genes are TRBV11-2 and TRBJ1-5, with D possibly matching TRBD1 (5 bases). The germline V gene encodes CDR1 SGHAT and CDR2 FQNNGV. The CDR3 length is 15 residues. Between the trimmed V and J ends, which lost 5 bases and 4 bases, there was a span of 15 bases.

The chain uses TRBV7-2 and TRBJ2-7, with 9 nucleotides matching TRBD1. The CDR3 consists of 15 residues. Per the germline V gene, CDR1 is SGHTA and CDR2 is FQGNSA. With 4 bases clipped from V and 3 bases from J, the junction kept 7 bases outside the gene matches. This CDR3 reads CASSSQGTGLYEQYF. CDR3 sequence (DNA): TGTGCCAGCAGCTCCCAAGGGACAGGGCTCTACGAGCAGTACTTC.

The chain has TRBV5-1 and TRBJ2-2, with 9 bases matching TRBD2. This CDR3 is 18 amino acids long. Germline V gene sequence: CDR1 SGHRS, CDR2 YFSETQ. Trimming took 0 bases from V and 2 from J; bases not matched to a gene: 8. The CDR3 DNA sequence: TGCGCCAGCAGCTTGGTCCCAGCGGGGGGAGATAACACCGGGGAGCTGTTTTTT. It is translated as CASSLVPAGGDNTGELFF.

The chain's CDR3 is CATSEAGPFYEQYF. The CDR3 nucleotides are TGTGCCACCAGCGAGGCAGGTCCTTTCTACGAGCAGTACTTC. The genes are TRBV15 and TRBJ2-7; D is undetermined. CDR1 is LNHNV and CDR2 is YYDKDF in the germline V gene (reference sequence). The V end lost 5 bases, the J end lost 3 bases, and 14 bases lay between the germline ends. The CDR3 is 14 residues long. Filled out from reference TRBV15 and TRBJ2-7, the complete variable domain reads DAMVIQNPRYQVTQFGKPVTLSCSQTLNHNVMYWYQQKSSQAPKLLFHYYDKDFNNEADTPDNFQSRRPNTSFCFLDIRSPGLGDTAMYLCATSEAGPFYEQYFGPGTRLTVT.